These 20 T cell receptor beta chains were sequenced from one sample in a study of T cells in Graves' hyperthyroidism and ophthalmopathy. Amplified TCR beta CDR3 regions derived from RNA transcripts. First-round RT-PCR of the TCR CDR3 relied on the HTBI primer set. In TCRdb, the multiplex PCR reads were re-called with MiXCR into one record per CDR3 protein. In the table there are fewer than 850,000 distinct CDR3 sequences, 15% to 20% of which are singletons. The sequenced sample consisted of blood. All receptors come from a man in his fifties or sixties with Graves' hyperthyroidism.

This clonotype was found many times. The chain employs TRBV2 and TRBJ1-2; a weak D match, TRBD1 (6 bases). V was pared by 11 bases and J by 0 bases, with 13 bases between. Germline V CDR1 and CDR2: SNHLY, FYNNEI. The CDR3 extends over 13 amino acids. This CDR3 is CALPTGTNYGYTF. CDR3 bases: TGTGCCCTTCCAACAGGGACTAACTATGGCTACACCTTC.

This clonotype was picked up many times. The chain employs TRBV2 and TRBJ2-5, with a tentative D call TRBD1 (6 bases). The CDR3 is made up of 14 amino acids. Deletions cut 4 bases from V and 5 bases from J, with 14 bases between. CDR1 and CDR2 (germline): SNHLY, FYNNEI. CDR3 nucleotides: TGTGCCAGCAGTGCAGCAGGGGCGCGGGAGACCCAGTACTTC. Translated, it gives CASSAAGARETQYF.

This clonotype was counted ten times or more. An end of the junction differs from the germline gene, which may be a read error. The J gene is TRBJ2-7, the V gene TRBV5-1; TRBD2 might be the D (7 bases). CDR1 and CDR2 (germline): SGHRS, YFSETQ. The CDR3 sequence is 14 residues long. CDR3 in DNA: TGTGCCAGCAGCTTAGAGGGGGGGTTCTACGAGCAGTACTTC. It encodes CASSLEGGFYEQYF.

This clonotype was detected only a few times. The J gene is TRBJ2-1, the V gene TRBV6-2 or TRBV6-3; 7 nucleotides match TRBD2. The CDR3 runs 16 residues. V was clipped by 0 bases and J by 0 bases; unmatched bases: 2. Germline V gives CDR1 MNHEY, CDR2 SVGEGT. The CDR3 DNA reads as TGTGCCAGCAGTTACTCGCGGGAGAGCTCCTACAATGAGCAGTTCTTC. It codes for CASSYSRESSYNEQFF.

Ten or more counts support this clonotype. The chain uses TRBV28 and TRBJ2-2; D is uncertain. There are 14 residues in the CDR3. From germline, CDR1 is MDHEN and CDR2 SYDVKM. Trimming cost V 4 bases and J 8 bases, with 14 bases left between them. The CDR3 DNA reads as TGTGCCAGCAGTTACATAGAGATGGGGGGGGAGCTGTTTTTT. Translation gives CASSYIEMGGELFF.

This clonotype was observed at least ten times. The chain recombines TRBV27 with TRBJ1-2; D gene uncertain. Between the trimmed V and J ends, which lost 0 bases and 5 bases, there was a span of 7 bases. Per the germline V gene, CDR1 is MNHEY and CDR2 is SMNVEV (reference sequence). This CDR3 region has 13 residues. For the CDR3, the DNA is TGTGCCAGCAGTTTATCCGTCCTATATGGCTACACCTTC. Translated: CASSLSVLYGYTF.

About this clonotype itself: This clone may be a read error of a much larger clone one base away. The V call is TRBV11-2, the J call TRBJ2-7; D unclear. Per germline, CDR1 SGHAT and CDR2 FQNNGV. There are 12 residues in the CDR3. CDR3 in amino acids: CAGSATVYEQYF. The CDR3 DNA follows: TGTGCCGGCAGCGCGACTGTCTACGAGCAGTACTTC.

V and J are TRBV13 and TRBJ1-1, with D unclear. Germline V gene lookup returns CDR1 PRHDT and CDR2 FYEKMQ (reference sequence). The CDR3 has 11 residues. V lost 6 bases, J lost 10 bases, and 12 bases lay in between. CDR3 in DNA: TGTGCCAGCAGTGCGACCCGAGGAGCTTTCTTT. Protein product: CASSATRGAFF.

This clonotype was seen many times. The rearrangement links TRBV11-2 to TRBJ2-1; 10 bases agree with TRBD2. The germline CDR1 and CDR2 sequences are SGHAT and FQNNGV. The CDR3 covers 15 residues. Germline trimming cut 7 bases from V and 5 bases from J; bases unmatched to any gene: 8. In DNA, the CDR3 is TGTGCCAGCAACTCAGGACTAGCGGAACACAATGAGCAGTTCTTC. Translation gives CASNSGLAEHNEQFF.

This clonotype was counted ten times or more. This chain uses TRBV24-1 with TRBJ2-6; TRBD1 agrees at 7 bases. With V trimmed by 3 bases and J by 0 bases, 7 bases remained unmatched. This CDR3 has 18 amino acids. Germline V gives CDR1 KGHDR, CDR2 SFDVKD. The CDR3 DNA sequence: TGTGCCACCAGTGATGGGACAGTCAAATTCTCTGGGGCCAACGTCCTGACTTTC. It specifies CATSDGTVKFSGANVLTF.

The V gene is TRBV19, the J gene TRBJ2-7, with 11 bases fitting TRBD2. The CDR3 is made up of 14 amino acids. The germline V gene encodes CDR1 LNHDA and CDR2 SQIVND (reference sequence). Unmatched junction bases numbered 5, after V lost 4 bases and J lost 6 bases. The chain's CDR3 is CASSNVAGGPEQYF. The CDR3 DNA follows: TGTGCCAGTAGTAACGTAGCGGGAGGGCCCGAGCAGTACTTC.

The rearrangement joins TRBV30 to TRBJ1-1; unclear D gene. This CDR3 region has 13 residues. CDR1 and CDR2 (germline): GTSNPN, SVGIG (reference sequence). The V and J ends lost 7 bases and 0 bases respectively, with 12 bases between them. This CDR3 is CALTRSMNTEAFF. The CDR3 bases are TGTGCCTTAACCCGAAGTATGAACACTGAAGCTTTCTTT.

This clonotype came up many times. The chain recombines TRBV3-1 with TRBJ1-5, with D unresolved. The CDR3 has 16 amino acids. Trimming left V 1 base short and J 2 bases short, with 12 bases between. Germline V gives CDR1 LGHDT, CDR2 YNNKEL (reference sequence). The CDR3 DNA is TGTGCCAGCAGCCAAGGTCACTTGGGAGGCAATCAGCCCCAGCATTTT. The encoded protein is CASSQGHLGGNQPQHF.

This clonotype was observed a few times. CDR3 residues: CSARGRELAYNEQFF. The CDR3 DNA sequence: TGCAGTGCTAGAGGTCGGGAGTTAGCTTACAATGAGCAGTTCTTC. The gene calls are TRBV20-1 and TRBJ2-1, with D perhaps matching TRBD2 (6 bases). This CDR3 contains 15 residues. V lost 1 base to trimming and J lost 4 bases, with 14 bases between them. The germline V gene has CDR1 DFQATT and CDR2 SNEGSKA (reference sequence).

This clonotype was detected ten times or more. This chain connects TRBV7-2 to TRBJ2-3; D not certain. The CDR3 spans 16 residues. The germline gives CDR1 SGHTA, CDR2 FQGNSA. Trimming took off 1 base at V and 1 base at J, with 12 bases between the two ends. CDR3 amino acids: CASSLVPSTRTDTQYF. In nucleotides, the CDR3 is TGTGCCAGCAGCTTAGTTCCCAGCACCCGCACAGATACGCAGTATTTT.

With regard to this clonotype: Being one base from a much bigger clone, this may be a read error. This rearrangement joins TRBV6-5 to TRBJ2-7; no clear D gene. Germline-derived CDR1 and CDR2 are MNHEY and SVGAGI. The CDR3 spans 14 residues. The CDR3 DNA is TGTGGCAGCAGTTACTCTATGAGTACCTACGAGCAGTACTTC. Translation: CGSSYSMSTYEQYF.

The sample holds many counts of this clonotype. The V gene is TRBV27, the J gene TRBJ1-1; possible D gene TRBD1, 5 bases. The CDR3 extends over 15 amino acids. The V end lost 6 bases, the J end lost 2 bases, and 16 bases lay between the germline ends. Germline V gene sequence: CDR1 MNHEY, CDR2 SMNVEV (reference sequence). CDR3 residues: CASSRYRPANTEAFF. DNA of the CDR3: TGTGCCAGCAGCCGCTACAGGCCGGCTAACACTGAAGCTTTCTTT.

In this sample, this clonotype turned up many times. The chain uses TRBV24-1 and TRBJ2-2; 10 positions match TRBD1. In germline, CDR1 is KGHDR, CDR2 SFDVKD. The CDR3 is made up of 16 amino acids. V trimming: 3 bases; J trimming: 5 bases; junction bases outside the gene matches: 5. The DNA for the CDR3 is TGTGCCACCAGTGATCCTCGGACAGGGGGAACCGGGGAGCTGTTTTTT. As protein: CATSDPRTGGTGELFF.

This clonotype was found a few times. Compared with germline, one end of the junction differs, possibly owing to a read error. The chain carries TRBV11-2 and TRBJ1-6; D is possibly TRBD1 (6 bases). The CDR3 has 15 amino acids. Germline assignment: CDR1 SGHAT and CDR2 FQNNGV. CDR3 nucleotides: TGTGCCAGCACCTTACAGGGAAACCCAAATTCACCCCTCCACTTT. Residues: CASTLQGNPNSPLHF.

Many counts were recorded for this clonotype. The chain combines TRBV12-3 or TRBV12-4 with TRBJ1-5; tentatively, D is TRBD1 (5 bases). This CDR3 has 13 residues. V lost 3 bases and J 4 bases, leaving 7 bases between the germline ends. The CDR3 bases are TGTGCCAGCAGTTTCGGGACTAATCAGCCCCAGCATTTT. Its protein product is CASSFGTNQPQHF.